The 10 T cell receptor beta chains below come from one sample, sequenced in a study of blood T cells in healthy people across ages. Through a sample-barcoded 5' primer and a J-beta primer mix, a second PCR was run for roughly 7 to 11 cycles. TCRdb fed the 5' RACE reads into MiXCR, producing one record per CDR3 protein. The table records 1,100,000 or so distinct CDR3 sequences, 40% to 50% of them present only once. The sample consisted of blood. The source is a woman in her sixties in good health.

The chain links TRBV10-2 to TRBJ2-7; 8 bases line up with TRBD2. The closer fit of TRBJ2-5 to the DNA end suggests the J call may be wrong. The CDR3 has 18 amino acids. Germline V gives CDR1 WSHSY, CDR2 SAAADI. The CDR3 bases are TGCGCCAGCAGTGAGCCCACCGTAGCGGGATGGGGTCAGGCGACCCAGTACTTC. Amino acids: CASSEPTVAGWGQATQYF.

The gene calls are TRBV6-2 or TRBV6-3 and TRBJ1-6; D is ambiguous. The length of the CDR3 is 17 residues. V was pared by 6 bases and J by 2 bases, with 17 bases between. The germline V gene has CDR1 MNHEY and CDR2 SVGEGT. The CDR3 reads CASRSSIGLTYNSPLHF. CDR3 DNA sequence: TGTGCCAGCAGATCCTCGATTGGGCTAACCTATAATTCACCCCTCCACTTT.

The chain couples TRBV27 to TRBJ2-7, with 10 bases matching TRBD2. CDR3 length: 15 amino acids. V lost 0 bases and J lost 7; bases outside the gene matches: 6. Germline V gene sequence: CDR1 MNHEY, CDR2 SMNVEV (reference sequence). The CDR3 DNA reads as TGTGCCAGCAGTTTATCACCCGGACTAGCGGAAGAGCAGTACTTC. It yields the protein CASSLSPGLAEEQYF.

The count of this clonotype is one. The chain recombines TRBV21-1 with TRBJ2-5. With the DNA end fitting TRBJ2-7 better, the J assignment may be wrong. TRBV21-1 is labeled a pseudogene. The CDR3 sequence is 15 residues long. DNA for the CDR3: TGTGCCAGCAGCAAGGGGTTCTCTCCTATAAACGAGCAGTACTTC. Its translation is CASSKGFSPINEQYF.

There are a few counts of this clonotype. The chain links TRBV12-3 or TRBV12-4 to TRBJ2-7; TRBD2 might be the D (5 bases). This CDR3 spans 12 amino acids. V lost 5 bases and J lost 3, with 8 bases in between. The DNA for the CDR3 is TGTGCCAGCAGTAGAGGGATCTACGAGCAGTACTTC. Protein sequence: CASSRGIYEQYF.

V and J are TRBV15 and TRBJ2-7; D tentatively fits TRBD1 or TRBD2 (6 bases each). Trimming stripped 3 bases from V and 5 bases from J, with 14 bases between. The CDR3 is 14 amino acids. Germline V CDR1 and CDR2: LNHNV, YYDKDF (reference sequence). The CDR3 is CATSSGGVNDEQYF. CDR3 sequence (DNA): TGTGCCACCAGCAGCGGGGGCGTGAATGACGAGCAGTACTTC.

The chain links TRBV7-8 to TRBJ2-1; 9 bases align to TRBD1. Germline-derived CDR1 and CDR2 are SGHVS and FQNEAQ. The CDR3 is made up of 17 amino acids. J was trimmed by 6 bases and V by 1 base; bases with no gene match: 10. CDR3 in DNA: TGTGCCAGCAGCTTAGGGGCTATGGGACAGGGCCGCAATGAGCAGTTCTTC. Translation gives CASSLGAMGQGRNEQFF.

V usage is TRBV20-1 and J usage is TRBJ2-1; 7 nucleotides match TRBD2. The germline V gene has CDR1 DFQATT and CDR2 SNEGSKA (reference sequence). This CDR3 region has 13 residues. Trimming removed 7 bases from V and 5 bases from J; junction bases left unmatched: 8. The CDR3 sequence: CSVTGGRDNEQFF. As DNA, the CDR3 is TGCAGTGTTACGGGAGGACGCGACAATGAGCAGTTCTTC.

The gene calls are TRBV20-1 and TRBJ2-3; D possibly corresponds to TRBD2 (6 bases). The CDR3 has 14 residues. Germline V gives CDR1 DFQATT, CDR2 SNEGSKA (reference sequence). V shed 2 bases and J shed 4 bases, with 13 bases lying between them. The CDR3 DNA follows: TGCAGTGCTAGAAGGGACTTCTGGGCAGATACGCAGTATTTT. Its protein is CSARRDFWADTQYF.

This chain uses TRBV3-1 with TRBJ2-3, with 7 bases fitting TRBD1. CDR3 size: 16 residues. V was clipped by 4 bases and J by 3 bases; unmatched bases: 10. Germline lookup yields CDR1 LGHDT and CDR2 YNNKEL (reference sequence). The chain's CDR3 is CASSPEIGTVTDTQYF. The CDR3 region has the DNA TGTGCCAGCAGCCCTGAGATCGGGACAGTAACAGATACGCAGTATTTT.